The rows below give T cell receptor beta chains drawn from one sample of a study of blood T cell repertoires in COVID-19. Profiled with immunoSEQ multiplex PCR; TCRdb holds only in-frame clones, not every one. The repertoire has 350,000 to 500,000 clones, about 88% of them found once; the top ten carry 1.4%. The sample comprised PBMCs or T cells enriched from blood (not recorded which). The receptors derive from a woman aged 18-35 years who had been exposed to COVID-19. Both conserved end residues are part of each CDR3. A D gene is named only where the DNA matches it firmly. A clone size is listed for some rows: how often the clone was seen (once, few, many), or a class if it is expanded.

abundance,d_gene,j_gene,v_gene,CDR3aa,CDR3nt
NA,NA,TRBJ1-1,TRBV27,CASRGVGTEAFF,TGTGCCAGCCGGGGGGTGGGGACTGAAGCTTTCTTT
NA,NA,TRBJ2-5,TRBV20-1,CSASAGLDQETQYF,TGCAGTGCTAGTGCGGGACTGGACCAAGAGACCCAGTACTTC
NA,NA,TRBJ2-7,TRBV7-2,CASSPPLGSGLPREQYF,TGTGCCAGCAGCCCCCCGTTAGGGTCGGGACTTCCACGCGAGCAGTACTTC
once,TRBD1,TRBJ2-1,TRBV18,CASSPGTGPYNEQFF,TGTGCCAGCTCACCGGGGACAGGGCCCTACAATGAGCAGTTCTTC
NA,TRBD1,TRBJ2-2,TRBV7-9,CASSLGAGGDTGELFF,TGTGCCAGCAGCTTAGGGGCAGGGGGCGACACCGGGGAGCTGTTTTTT
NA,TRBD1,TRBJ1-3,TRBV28,CASTALAGQGVSGNTIYF,TGTGCCAGCACTGCCTTGGCCGGACAGGGCGTCTCTGGAAACACCATATATTTT
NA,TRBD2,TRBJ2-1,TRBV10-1,CASSEGIAGGRGNEQFF,TGCGCCAGCAGTGAGGGAATAGCGGGAGGGAGAGGGAATGAGCAGTTCTTC
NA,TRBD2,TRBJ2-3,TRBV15,CATSRDPGGSTDTQYF,TGTGCCACCAGCAGAGACCCCGGGGGGTCCACAGATACGCAGTATTTT
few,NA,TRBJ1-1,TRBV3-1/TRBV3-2,CASSPRQGKNTEAFF,TGTGCCAGCAGCCCCCGCCAGGGGAAGAACACTGAAGCTTTCTTT
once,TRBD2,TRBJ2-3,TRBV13,CASNLAGGLTDTQYF,TGTGCCAGCAATCTAGCGGGGGGGCTCACAGATACGCAGTATTTT
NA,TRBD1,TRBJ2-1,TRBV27,CASSSAGGNYNEQFF,TGTGCCAGCAGCTCGGCAGGGGGAAACTACAATGAGCAGTTCTTC
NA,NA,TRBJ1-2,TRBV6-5,CASSSSGVLGYTF,TGTGCCAGCAGTTCCAGTGGAGTATTGGGTTACACCTTC
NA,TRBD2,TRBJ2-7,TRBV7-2,CASSTGTSGAPYEQYF,TGTGCCAGCAGCACCGGGACTAGCGGAGCCCCATACGAGCAGTACTTC
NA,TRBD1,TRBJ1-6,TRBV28,CASSFLRAGGNSPLHF,TGTGCCAGCAGTTTTCTAAGGGCAGGGGGTAATTCACCCCTCCACTTT
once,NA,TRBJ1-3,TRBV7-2,CASSLDATEGNTIYF,TGTGCCAGCAGCTTAGATGCCACTGAGGGAAACACCATATATTTT
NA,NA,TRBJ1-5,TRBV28,CASSFLGFEQPQHF,TGTGCCAGCAGTTTCCTGGGCTTCGAGCAGCCCCAGCATTTT